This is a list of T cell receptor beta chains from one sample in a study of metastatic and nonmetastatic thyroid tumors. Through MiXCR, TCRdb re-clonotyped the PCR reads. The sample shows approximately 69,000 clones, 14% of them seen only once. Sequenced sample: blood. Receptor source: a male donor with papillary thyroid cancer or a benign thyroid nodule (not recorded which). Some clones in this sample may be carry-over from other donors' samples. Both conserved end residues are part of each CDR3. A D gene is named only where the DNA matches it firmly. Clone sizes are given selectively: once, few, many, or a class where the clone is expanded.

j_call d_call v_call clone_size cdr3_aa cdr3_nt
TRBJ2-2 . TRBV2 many CASSEQGSTGELFF TGTGCCAGCAGTGAACAAGGGAGCACCGGGGAGCTGTTTTTT
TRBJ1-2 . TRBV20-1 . CSALGYRRNYRYTF TGCAGTGCCCTGGGGTACAGGAGAAACTATCGCTACACCTTC
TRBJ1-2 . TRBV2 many CASSEGGRSVYGYTF TGTGCCAGCAGTGAAGGGGGGCGGAGCGTCTATGGCTACACCTTC
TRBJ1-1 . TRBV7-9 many CASSLRVELIPAFF TGTGCCAGCAGCTTACGTGTGGAGCTCATTCCAGCTTTCTTT
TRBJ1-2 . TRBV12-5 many CASGPREGYTF TGTGCTAGTGGCCCCCGGGAGGGCTACACCTTC
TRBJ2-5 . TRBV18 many CASSSIPRSVETQYF TGTGCCAGCTCATCAATCCCGCGGAGTGTGGAGACCCAGTACTTC
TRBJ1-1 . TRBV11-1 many CASTLLARGAATEAFF TGTGCCAGCACCCTACTGGCGAGGGGGGCGGCCACTGAAGCTTTCTTT
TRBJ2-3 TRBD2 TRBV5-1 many CASSSSGASTDTQYF TGCGCCAGCAGCTCTAGCGGAGCTAGCACAGATACGCAGTATTTT
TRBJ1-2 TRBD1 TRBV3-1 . CASSQGQGDYYGYTF TGTGCCAGCAGCCAAGGACAGGGGGACTACTATGGCTACACCTTC
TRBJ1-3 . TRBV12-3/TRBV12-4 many CASSIGSTVGNTIYF TGTGCCAGCAGCATAGGATCGACGGTGGGAAACACCATATATTTT
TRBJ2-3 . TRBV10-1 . CASSGGGSYTQYF TGCGCCAGCAGTGGTGGGGGTTCATATACGCAGTATTTT
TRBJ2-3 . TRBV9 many CASSPRMAMDTQYF TGTGCCAGCAGCCCCCGAATGGCGATGGATACGCAGTATTTT